Below are 30 T cell receptor beta chains sequenced from a single sample in a study of blood T cell repertoires in COVID-19 (dated by TCRdb to about 2020). The library came from the immunoSEQ multiplex PCR assay. Drawn from immuneACCESS, this table holds only the in-frame rearrangements with V and J called that TCRdb kept. Clones are partly lost; checked studies trace under half to an unresolved V gene and leave the rest unexplained. For this sample the table gives some 370,000 clones, of which about 90% were detected only once. About 1.2% of the sample lies in the top ten. Specimen: peripheral blood. The receptor set was obtained from a man aged 35-49 years with acute or convalescent COVID-19.

This clone was found a few times. The chain has TRBV6-4 and TRBJ2-3; 7 bases are shared with TRBD1. With V trimmed by 0 bases and J by 0 bases, 0 bases remained unmatched. The germline V gene encodes CDR1 MRHNA and CDR2 SNTAGT. The length of the CDR3 is 15 residues. CDR3 amino acids: CASSDSTGSTDTQYF. In DNA form, the CDR3 reads TGTGCCAGCAGTGACTCGACAGGGAGCACAGATACGCAGTATTTT.

The chain uses TRBV7-8 and TRBJ2-3; 12 positions agree with TRBD1. Germline CDR1 is SGHVS and CDR2 is FQNEAQ. This CDR3 has 15 residues. The V segment lost 4 bases and the J segment 6 bases; nucleotides outside the gene matches: 5. CDR3 coding DNA: TGTGCCAGCAGCTCGGGACAGGGGGCATATGATACGCAGTATTTT. This encodes CASSSGQGAYDTQYF.

J is TRBJ2-1 and V is TRBV6-6; TRBD2 is a possible D gene (7 bases). Germline V gene sequence: CDR1 MNHNY, CDR2 SVGAGI (reference sequence). CDR3 length equals 14 residues. Trimming left V 7 bases short and J 10 bases short, with 20 bases between. The CDR3 DNA reads as TGTGCCAGCAACCAAGGAGGGGGGGCGTCCGAGCAGTTCTTC. It translates to CASNQGGGASEQFF.

The V call is TRBV6-5, the J call TRBJ2-1, with 12 bases matching TRBD1. Germline V gene lookup returns CDR1 MNHEY and CDR2 SVGAGI. The trim removed 4 bases at V and 4 bases at J, leaving 2 bases unmatched. This CDR3 has 15 amino acids. CDR3 DNA: TGTGCCAGCAGTTGGGGACAGGGGGCGTACAATGAGCAGTTCTTC. Encoded protein: CASSWGQGAYNEQFF.

A single count supports this clone. The chain is built from TRBV20-1 and TRBJ2-3; TRBD2 aligns across 13 bases. Germline CDR1 DFQATT, CDR2 SNEGSKA (reference sequence). The CDR3 contains 16 residues. Losses at the gene ends were 3 bases for V and 0 bases for J; bases not matched to a gene: 3. CDR3 DNA: TGCAGTGCTAGTACGGGACTAGCGGGAAGCACAGATACGCAGTATTTT. This sequence encodes CSASTGLAGSTDTQYF.

This chain joins TRBV13 and TRBJ2-7, with a tentative D call TRBD1 (5 bases). The CDR3 has 12 amino acids. Between the trimmed V and J ends, which lost 3 bases and 10 bases, there was a span of 13 bases. Per germline, CDR1 PRHDT and CDR2 FYEKMQ (reference sequence). The CDR3 sequence: CASSLGLDRQYF. In nucleotides, the CDR3 is TGTGCCAGCAGCTTGGGGCTAGACCGACAGTACTTC. Full variable domain (outside the CDR3, taken from reference TRBV13 and TRBJ2-7): AAGVIQSPRHLIKEKRETATLKCYPIPRHDTVYWYQQGPGQDPQFLISFYEKMQSDKGSIPDRFSAQQFSDYHSELNMSSLELGDSALYFCASSLGLDRQYFGPGTRLTVT.

The chain is built from TRBV7-9 and TRBJ2-5; weak D call: TRBD1 (5 bases). The CDR3 length is 14 residues. V lost 7 bases to trimming and J lost 0 bases, with 12 bases between them. Germline CDR1 and CDR2: SEHNR and FQNEAQ (reference sequence). CDR3 in DNA: TGTGCCAGCACGCGTGACAGTCACCAAGAGACCCAGTACTTC. This codes for CASTRDSHQETQYF. Full variable domain (missing parts from reference TRBV7-9 and TRBJ2-5): DTGVSQNPRHKITKRGQNVTFRCDPISEHNRLYWYRQTLGQGPEFLTYFQNEAQLEKSRLLSDRFSAERPKGSFSTLEIQRTEQGDSAMYLCASTRDSHQETQYFGPGTRLLVL.

The chain has TRBV7-9 and TRBJ1-1; tentative D call: TRBD1 (6 bases). This CDR3 comprises 16 residues. The germline V gene encodes CDR1 SEHNR and CDR2 FQNEAQ (reference sequence). Deletions cut 4 bases from V and 3 bases from J, with 18 bases between. CDR3 residues: CASSSDRSEGDTEAFF. CDR3 coding DNA: TGTGCCAGCAGCTCCGATCGTTCCGAGGGGGACACTGAAGCTTTCTTT.

V usage is TRBV7-9 and J usage is TRBJ2-1; 7 bases fit TRBD1. The CDR3 consists of 14 residues. The trim removed 1 base at V and 5 bases at J, leaving 2 bases unmatched. Per the germline V gene, CDR1 is SEHNR and CDR2 is FQNEAQ (reference sequence). CDR3 amino acids: CASSLDGTDNEQFF. The CDR3 DNA reads as TGTGCCAGCAGCTTAGATGGGACAGACAATGAGCAGTTCTTC. The full variable domain, completed using reference TRBV7-9 and TRBJ2-1, is DTGVSQNPRHKITKRGQNVTFRCDPISEHNRLYWYRQTLGQGPEFLTYFQNEAQLEKSRLLSDRFSAERPKGSFSTLEIQRTEQGDSAMYLCASSLDGTDNEQFFGPGTRLTVL.

The chain has TRBV28 and TRBJ1-6; D is possibly TRBD1 (5 bases). This CDR3 is built from 15 residues. Germline V gene data show CDR1 as MDHEN and CDR2 as SYDVKM. Trimming took 7 bases from V and 3 from J, leaving 13 bases between them. The CDR3 here is CASKPTQGYNSPLHF. In DNA form, the CDR3 reads TGTGCCAGCAAACCCACCCAGGGCTATAATTCACCCCTCCACTTT.

This sequence joins TRBV15 and TRBJ2-2; 13 bases are a match to TRBD2. Unmatched junction bases numbered 3, after V lost 5 bases and J lost 6 bases. CDR1 LNHNV and CDR2 YYDKDF come from the germline V gene (reference sequence). The CDR3 is 15 amino acids. The CDR3 is CATSPTSGRPGELFF. In DNA form, the CDR3 reads TGTGCCACCAGCCCGACTAGCGGGAGGCCCGGGGAGCTGTTTTTT.

The V and J genes are TRBV4-1 and TRBJ2-5; TRBD2 matches 7 bases. The CDR3 extends over 15 amino acids. With 2 bases clipped from V and 0 bases from J, the junction kept 3 bases outside the gene matches. Germline V gene data show CDR1 as MGHRA and CDR2 as YSYEKL. CDR3: CASSQPSGYQETQYF. The CDR3 region has the DNA TGCGCCAGCAGCCAACCTAGCGGATACCAAGAGACCCAGTACTTC.

The V call is TRBV5-1, the J call TRBJ1-2; 11 nucleotides line up with TRBD1. Trimming at V came to 4 bases and at J to 6 bases, leaving 8 bases not matched to a gene. There are 15 residues in the CDR3. The germline CDR1 and CDR2 sequences are SGHRS and YFSETQ. The CDR3 region is CASSPRGQGVDGYTF. DNA of the CDR3: TGCGCCAGCAGCCCGCGGGGACAGGGGGTGGATGGCTACACCTTC.

This rearrangement joins TRBV28 to TRBJ2-1; 8 bases match TRBD2. The CDR3 is 17 amino acids. The germline V gene encodes CDR1 MDHEN and CDR2 SYDVKM. Germline trimming cut 3 bases from V and 2 bases from J; bases unmatched to any gene: 9. The CDR3 loop reads CASSFPRRTSTYNEQFF. CDR3 bases: TGTGCCAGCAGTTTCCCCCGCCGGACTAGCACCTACAATGAGCAGTTCTTC.

The chain employs TRBV7-2 and TRBJ1-5; no clear D gene. Germline V gene lookup returns CDR1 SGHTA and CDR2 FQGNSA. CDR3 length equals 14 residues. The germline V and J ends were trimmed by 1 base and 3 bases, with 7 bases remaining between them. CDR3 protein: CASSLGRDNQPQHF. The CDR3 bases are TGTGCCAGCAGCTTAGGACGGGACAATCAGCCCCAGCATTTT.

This chain joins TRBV6-5 and TRBJ1-3, with D perhaps TRBD1 (6 bases). The ends were cut back, 7 bases at V and 3 bases at J, with 13 bases in the middle. The CDR3 extends over 14 amino acids. From germline, CDR1 is MNHEY and CDR2 SVGAGI. The CDR3 is CASITHRVGNTIYF. The CDR3 DNA sequence: TGTGCCAGCATCACCCACAGGGTTGGAAACACCATATATTTT.

The chain combines TRBV30 with TRBJ1-2; D is undetermined. V was shortened by 8 bases and J by 8 bases, with 18 bases between the two germline ends. The CDR3 is made up of 12 amino acids. In germline, CDR1 is GTSNPN, CDR2 SVGIG (reference sequence). The CDR3 DNA follows: TGTGCCCATTTCCGAGGCGCCTACGGCTACACCTTC. Protein: CAHFRGAYGYTF.

The count of this clone is one. The V and J genes are TRBV2 and TRBJ1-3; D is possibly TRBD1 (6 bases). The V and J ends lost 6 bases and 6 bases respectively, with 9 bases between them. Germline CDR1 and CDR2: SNHLY and FYNNEI. The CDR3 extends over 12 amino acids. The CDR3 DNA follows: TGTGCCAGCAGGGGGGGGCCAAACACCATATATTTT. Its translation is CASRGGPNTIYF.

Remarks on this clone: Other DNA variants within this sample encode the same CDR3. The V call is TRBV5-1, the J call TRBJ2-7, with 10 bases fitting TRBD1. Germline V gives CDR1 SGHRS, CDR2 YFSETQ. CDR3 length: 14 residues. The ends lost 4 bases at V and 4 bases at J; junction bases unmatched: 5. In nucleotides, the CDR3 is TGCGCCAGCAGCGCGGACAGGGGGTATTACGAGCAGTACTTC. Translated, it gives CASSADRGYYEQYF.

The chain is built from TRBV5-1 and TRBJ2-3; TRBD2 agrees at 8 bases. The trim removed 0 bases at V and 6 bases at J, leaving 9 bases unmatched. Germline values: CDR1 SGHRS, CDR2 YFSETQ. CDR3 length: 16 residues. This CDR3 is CASSLDLAGSEDTQYF. CDR3 coding DNA: TGCGCCAGCAGCTTGGATCTAGCGGGCTCGGAGGATACGCAGTATTTT.

The J gene is TRBJ2-2, the V gene TRBV4-3; D is unclear. V lost 1 base and J lost 4, with 10 bases in between. Germline V lookup: CDR1 LGHNA, CDR2 YSLEER. This CDR3 is built from 15 residues. The CDR3 DNA is TGCGCCAGCAGCCAAGGACGGAGTGTCACCGGGGAGCTGTTTTTT. Translated, it gives CASSQGRSVTGELFF.

The chain combines TRBV4-1 with TRBJ2-7; 10 positions agree with TRBD1. Per the germline V gene, CDR1 is MGHRA and CDR2 is YSYEKL. There are 13 residues in the CDR3. V was clipped by 2 bases and J by 13 bases; unmatched bases: 8. The CDR3 DNA reads TGCGCCAGCAGCCAACGACAGGACAGGGGGGTTTACTTC. As protein: CASSQRQDRGVYF.

In regard to this clone: The sample has other DNA sequences that encode this CDR3 too. The genes are TRBV6-5 and TRBJ2-2; D possibly corresponds to TRBD1 (6 bases). This CDR3 has 12 amino acids. Germline values: CDR1 MNHEY, CDR2 SVGAGI. V was shortened by 6 bases and J by 4 bases, with 6 bases between the two germline ends. CDR3 protein: CASSRGTGELFF. The CDR3 nucleotides read TGTGCCAGCAGCAGGGGCACCGGGGAGCTGTTTTTT.

Comment on this clone: The germline gene is not matched at one end of the junction; a read error may be the cause. The CDR3, as DNA: TGTGCTAGCAGCTTAGATGTGGATAGCAGCGACAATGAGCAGTTCTTC. Its translation: CASSLDVDSSDNEQFF. The rearrangement uses TRBV7-7 and TRBJ2-1; D remains unclear. This CDR3 region has 16 residues. The germline V gene encodes CDR1 SSHAT and CDR2 FNYEAQ (reference sequence).

The chain couples TRBV5-1 to TRBJ1-3; tentative D call: TRBD1 (5 bases). Germline V gives CDR1 SGHRS, CDR2 YFSETQ. This CDR3 comprises 16 residues. V lost 1 base, J lost 1 base, and 12 bases lay in between. The CDR3 loop is CASSLTGDLSGNTIYF. Here the CDR3 DNA reads TGCGCCAGCAGCTTGACAGGCGATCTTTCTGGAAACACCATATATTTT.

The V gene is TRBV2, the J gene TRBJ1-1, with 7 bases aligning to TRBD1. The germline V gene has CDR1 SNHLY and CDR2 FYNNEI. V lost 7 bases to trimming and J lost 4 bases; unmatched junction nucleotides: 6. CDR3 length equals 13 residues. CDR3: CASTTGVGTEAFF. CDR3 DNA sequence: TGTGCCAGCACCACAGGGGTGGGCACTGAAGCTTTCTTT.

The chain recombines TRBV13 with TRBJ2-1, with 12 bases matching TRBD2. Germline assignment: CDR1 PRHDT and CDR2 FYEKMQ (reference sequence). With V trimmed by 5 bases and J by 6 bases, 14 bases remained unmatched. The CDR3 runs to 18 residues. CDR3 amino acids: CASSHKGLAGGPSNEQFF. CDR3 DNA: TGTGCCAGCAGCCACAAAGGGCTAGCGGGGGGGCCCAGCAATGAGCAGTTCTTC.

This clone was picked up one time. J is TRBJ2-3 and V is TRBV9; 10 bases are a match to TRBD2. The V gene's germline CDR1 is SGDLS and CDR2 YYNGEE. V lost 7 bases, J lost 0 bases, and 5 bases stayed unmatched. The CDR3 runs to 15 residues. The DNA of the CDR3 is TGTGCCAGCGACCTAGCGGGGGTGAGCACAGATACGCAGTATTTT. It is translated as CASDLAGVSTDTQYF.

The chain is built from TRBV5-6 and TRBJ1-2; the match to TRBD1 covers 8 bases. With 6 bases clipped from V and 4 bases from J, the junction kept 17 bases outside the gene matches. Germline loops: CDR1 SGHDT, CDR2 YYEEEE. CDR3 length equals 17 residues. CDR3 in DNA: TGTGCCAGCACCGGGGACCTGGGGACAGGCGGTTTCTATGGCTACACCTTC. Protein: CASTGDLGTGGFYGYTF.

V is TRBV7-2 and J is TRBJ2-1; 11 bases map to TRBD2. The CDR3 is 16 amino acids. Germline-derived CDR1 and CDR2 are SGHTA and FQGNSA. J was trimmed by 4 bases and V by 6 bases; bases with no gene match: 8. CDR3 amino acids: CASRVTGLAGYNEQFF. The CDR3 DNA is TGTGCCAGCAGAGTGACTGGACTAGCGGGTTACAATGAGCAGTTCTTC.